Listed here are 4 T cell receptor beta chains from one sample, sequenced in a study of siplizumab effects on memory and regulatory T cells. Assay used: immunoSEQ multiplex PCR; TCRdb lists only in-frame clones, some missing. This table has some 120,000 clones, roughly 94% appearing once. Sequencing was done on a sample of non-Treg CD4+ T cells sorted from blood. All receptors derive from a human donor in good health.

This clone was detected only once. The chain employs TRBV7-3 and TRBJ2-3; no reliable D call. Germline assignment: CDR1 SGHTA and CDR2 FQGTGA. This CDR3 has 12 residues. V was shortened by 8 bases and J by 0 bases, with 6 bases between the two germline ends. The CDR3 bases are TGTGCCAGCGGGGATAGCACAGATACGCAGTATTTT. Translation gives CASGDSTDTQYF.

As to this clone: The junction does not match germline at one end; this may be a read error. This sequence joins TRBV19 and TRBJ2-7, with D uncertain. The germline V gene encodes CDR1 LNHDA and CDR2 SQIVND (reference sequence). The CDR3 totals 13 residues. The CDR3 is CASSLETSYEQYF. The CDR3 bases are TGTGCCAGTAGTCTAGAGACGTCCTACGAGCAGTACTTC.

The chain links TRBV14 to TRBJ1-4; D is unresolved. Germline loops: CDR1 SGHDN, CDR2 FVKESK. The V end lost 1 base, the J end lost 1 base, and 10 bases lay between the germline ends. CDR3 length equals 16 residues. The CDR3 loop is CASSQGLGRTNEKLFF. DNA for the CDR3: TGTGCCAGCAGCCAAGGTTTGGGGAGAACTAATGAAAAACTGTTTTTT.

The rearrangement links TRBV5-6 to TRBJ2-4; D is unclear. Looked up from germline, CDR1 is SGHDT and CDR2 is YYEEEE. Trimming shortened V by 0 bases and J by 9 bases, and 16 bases separated the two germline ends. The CDR3 consists of 15 residues. This chain's CDR3 is CASSLAEWSKRIQYF. The DNA of the CDR3 is TGTGCCAGCAGCTTGGCCGAGTGGAGTAAGCGCATTCAGTACTTC.